Listed here is a single T cell receptor (beta chain). Its antigen specificity is not known. One base away there is no much larger clone; base qualities are not given. The source of the sample is a study of chemoradiotherapy in HPV16-positive cancers (dated by TCRdb to between 2022 and 2023). Looking at the study overall: Functional T-cell assays on cells from a couple of HPV16-positive patients defined candidate HPV-specific T-cell clones and common TCR motifs. The study asked whether T-cell immunity against the HPV oncoproteins E6 and E7 changes during chemoradiotherapy and whether it affects survival. The candidate HPV-specific TCRs and motifs were then tracked in TCR repertoires from around 86 patients with HPV-related cancers.

Repertoires were sampled multiple times during chemoradiotherapy, which allowed clonal expansion in the tumor microenvironment to be followed. Overall study results and their limits: Among HPV16-positive patients, expansion of HPV-responsive T cells during chemoradiotherapy was associated with better recurrence-free survival. The functional definition of HPV-specific T cells was derived from only a couple of HPV16-positive patients, and the survival association was reported for HPV16-positive patients. Expansion of candidate HPV-specific clones and E7-related TCR motifs was observed in the tumor microenvironment during treatment, whereas no such expansion was observed for non-HPV-specific T cells.

The receptor library was made with the immunoSEQ multiplex PCR assay. Held by TCRdb, this immuneACCESS table contains in-frame sequences only and omits some clones. Under half of the omission traces to an unresolved V gene where checked; the cause of the rest is unknown. For this sample the table gives roughly 16,000 clones, of which approximately 90% were detected only once. Around an eighth of the sample comes from the top ten. Taken from the germline V gene, the CDR1 and CDR2 loops are ENHRY and SYGVKD. Trimming costs V 1 base and J 7 bases, and their ends lie 13 bases apart. There are 14 amino acids in the CDR3, from cysteine to phenylalanine inclusive. Of the read, only the CDR3 DNA is kept; its 42 bases are in frame from base 1.

The chain is encoded by TRBV10-3 joined to TRBJ1-1, with an unclear D gene assignment. The sample here was blood, taken from a patient who underwent chemoradiotherapy. This TCR derives from a human donor with HPV-associated anogenital cancer. The CDR3 region reads CAISELGQPLEAFF. The DNA sequence is as follows: TGTGCCATCAGTGAGTTAGGCCAACCGCTTGAAGCTTTCTTT.